The clone carrying this T cell receptor beta chain was counted between two and nine times. These data belong to a study of regulatory T cells in long-lasting Graves disease. Construction of TCR beta libraries relied on iRepertoire HTBI primers and on Arm-PCR targeting CDR3 regions. From the multiplex PCR reads, TCRdb called clonotypes with MiXCR, one entry per CDR3 protein. The data show hundreds of thousands of distinct CDR3 sequences, around 20% seen once. The germline V and J ends were trimmed by 3 bases and 7 bases, with 12 bases remaining between them. The germline V gene encodes CDR1 SGHDN and CDR2 FVKESK. The CDR3 loop spans 14 amino acids. This sample's time point: persistent/refractory GD, antithyroid drugs over 5 years with positive TRAb. Scientists built the TCR library using RNA that was extracted from PBMCs.

The source material was peripheral blood mononuclear cells (PBMCs), sampled when the disease was refractory, from a patient treated with antithyroid drugs. The chain combines TRBV14 with TRBJ2-2; no clear D. The receptor was isolated from a female donor with Graves disease. The CDR3 spells CASSHKLRGGELFF. CDR3 DNA sequence: TGTGCCAGCAGCCATAAGTTGCGCGGCGGGGAGCTGTTTTTT. The complete variable domain, with remaining parts taken from reference TRBV14 and TRBJ2-2, reads EAGVTQFPSHSVIEKGQTVTLRCDPISGHDNLYWYRRVMGKEIKFLLHFVKESKQDESGMPNNRFLAERTGGTYSTLKVQPAELEDSGVYFCASSHKLRGGELFFGEGSRLTVL.